One and the same sample provided the 9 T cell receptor beta chains below, sequenced in a study of blood T cells in healthy people across ages. Sample-barcoded 5' priming and a J-beta primer mix drove a second PCR of roughly 6 to 12 cycles. TCRdb re-analysed the 5' RACE reads in MiXCR, keeping a single row per CDR3 protein. The sample has hundreds of thousands of distinct CDR3 sequences, 36% seen once. Sequenced sample: blood. These receptors came from a man aged 18 to 30 in good health.

The chain combines TRBV24-1 with TRBJ2-3; TRBD2 aligns across 9 bases. The CDR3 covers 16 residues. The junction had 9 bases not matched to a gene; V was cut back by 5 bases and J by 4 bases. Germline CDR1 reads KGHDR; CDR2 reads SFDVKD. CDR3 protein: CATSAGTCGGADTQYF. The CDR3 DNA reads as TGTGCCACCAGTGCCGGGACTTGCGGGGGGGCAGATACGCAGTATTTT.

The rearrangement links TRBV20-1 to TRBJ1-1, with D hard to call. V lost 6 bases and J lost 4, with 15 bases in between. CDR3 length: 13 residues. Germline V gene data show CDR1 as DFQATT and CDR2 as SNEGSKA (reference sequence). The CDR3 DNA reads TGCAGTGCCCCCGAGGAGGCGGCCACTGAAGCTTTCTTT. Translating it yields CSAPEEAATEAFF.

The table lists this clonotype with a few counts. The CDR3 protein is CAGGTFDTDTQYF. CDR3 sequence (DNA): TGTGCCGGGGGGACTTTCGACACAGATACGCAGTATTTT. The rearrangement joins TRBV2 to TRBJ2-3, with D possibly matching TRBD2 (6 bases). In germline, CDR1 is SNHLY, CDR2 FYNNEI. V gave up 11 bases and J gave up 2 bases, with 14 bases separating them. There are 13 residues in the CDR3.

This clonotype was found many times. The chain employs TRBV7-8 and TRBJ2-1; 11 bases map to TRBD1. Looked up from germline, CDR1 is SGHVS and CDR2 is FQNEAQ. Trimming cost V 5 bases and J 7 bases; bases outside gene matches: 4. The CDR3 spans 14 residues. In nucleotides, the CDR3 is TGTGCCAGCAGCAAGGACAGGGGGCGGAATGAGCAGTTCTTC. Amino acids: CASSKDRGRNEQFF.

The chain links TRBV5-1 to TRBJ2-2; 7 bases are shared with TRBD1. There are 16 residues in the CDR3. The germline CDR1 and CDR2 sequences are SGHRS and YFSETQ. Germline trimming cut 3 bases from V and 4 bases from J; bases unmatched to any gene: 9. Here the CDR3 DNA reads TGCGCCAGCAGCTGGGGGACAGACCCATTCACCGGGGAGCTGTTTTTT. Translating gives CASSWGTDPFTGELFF.

This clonotype was counted between two and nine times. CDR3 protein: CSARPGGNSYNSPLHF. The CDR3 DNA is TGCAGTGCTAGGCCGGGGGGCAACTCCTATAATTCACCCCTCCACTTT. This sequence joins TRBV20-1 and TRBJ1-6; tentative D call: TRBD1 (6 bases). This CDR3 has 16 amino acids. Per germline, CDR1 DFQATT and CDR2 SNEGSKA (reference sequence). The ends were cut back, 3 bases at V and 0 bases at J, with 12 bases in the middle.

This clonotype was detected only a few times. The V and J genes are TRBV4-2 and TRBJ1-6; perhaps TRBD1 as D (5 bases). Per germline, CDR1 LGHNA and CDR2 YNFKEQ. V was clipped by 0 bases and J by 8 bases, with 8 bases between them. The length of the CDR3 is 14 residues. CDR3 region: CASSQDGRDSPLHF. The CDR3 coding sequence is TGTGCCAGCAGCCAAGACGGCAGGGATTCACCCCTCCACTTT.

The chain couples TRBV20-1 to TRBJ2-7; possibly TRBD2 for D (7 bases). V was cut by 1 base and J by 7 bases, with 14 bases left in between. CDR1 and CDR2 (germline): DFQATT, SNEGSKA (reference sequence). The CDR3 sequence is 13 residues long. CDR3 amino acids: CSARGGGGREQYF. The CDR3 region has the DNA TGCAGTGCTAGAGGAGGGGGGGGCCGTGAGCAGTACTTC.

The chain couples TRBV20-1 to TRBJ2-7; TRBD1 might be the D (5 bases). CDR1 DFQATT and CDR2 SNEGSKA come from the germline V gene (reference sequence). CDR3 size: 16 residues. V lost 5 bases to trimming and J lost 2 bases, with 22 bases between them. The CDR3 region has the DNA TGCAGTGCTGGGTCGACCTCAGGGCCCAACCCCTACGAGCAGTACTTC. Residues: CSAGSTSGPNPYEQYF.